This paragraph covers one TCR beta chain sequence. Its specificity is unknown. Researchers ran the PCR with 60 Vbeta and 13 Jbeta primers. TCRdb's copy holds only in-frame clones and misses some; the assay was immunoSEQ multiplex PCR. The sample yields about 100,000 clones, approximately 73% seen once. This sample stems from a study of cytomegalovirus exposure and HLA in healthy donors. Study-level points and caveats: Later analysis reportedly placed an Asian-associated ancestry cluster below the roughly 640-donor mean in N-insertions. HLA restriction was apparent for most CMV-associated TCR beta chains in a later analysis.

Sequences were obtained from PBMCs. The receptor was derived from a man aged 30-40 years in good health and CMV-seronegative.

The CDR3 DNA reads as TGTGCCATCACCAGGACAAGTGATCGTTCATCCTATGGCTACACCTTC. Its translation: CAITRTSDRSSYGYTF. The gene calls are TRBV10-3 and TRBJ1-2; weak D call: TRBD1 (5 bases). There are 16 residues in the CDR3. CDR1 is ENHRY, CDR2 SYGVKD, per germline. The V end lost 7 bases, the J end lost 4 bases, and 22 bases lay between the germline ends.